This T cell receptor (beta chain) comes out of a study of blood T cell repertoires in COVID-19. Overall study context: Both acute and convalescent COVID-19 samples were obtained from the United States, Italy and Spain. The analysed material was cDNA or gDNA that came from T cells, B-cell-depleted T cells, or PBMCs.

V gave up 0 bases and J gave up 1 base, with 6 bases separating them. Germline loops: CDR1 GTSNPN, CDR2 SVGIG (reference sequence). This CDR3 region has 13 residues. Authors' analysis steps: From reference gene primer amplification, estimates of nucleated cell counts were derived. The method was immunoSEQ multiplex PCR; TCRdb's version includes in-frame clones alone and lacks a portion of them. V and J calls and clone size come straight from that table; D and trimming were deduced from the DNA. The data hold about 84,000 clones, with 70% to 85% observed a single time. This clone was recorded only once.

The chain carries TRBV30 and TRBJ1-1; no firm D call. Sequencing used peripheral blood. The source of this sequence is a man aged 45-65 years with active or convalescent COVID-19. The CDR3 spells CAWSVLGNTEAFF. The CDR3 nucleotides are TGTGCCTGGAGTGTACTAGGGAACACTGAAGCTTTCTTT.